This T cell receptor beta chain was recorded in a study of metastatic and nonmetastatic thyroid tumors. For the study at large: The comparison covered peripheral blood and tumor or nodule tissue in malignant and benign thyroid patients.

This clone was counted ten times or more. TCRdb recomputed clones from the PCR reads via MiXCR. This repertoire shows just over 40,000 clones, over 9.5% found once; its top ten account for approximately 24%. Ahead of thyroid surgery, no patient had received treatment of any kind. The CDR3 length is 15 residues. Germline CDR1 LGHDT, CDR2 YNNKEL (reference sequence). V gave up 1 base and J gave up 3 bases, with 13 bases separating them. Source material: blood. The clonotype originates from a female donor with papillary thyroid cancer or a benign thyroid nodule (not recorded which). Some clones in this sample may be carry-over from other donors' samples. The gene calls are TRBV3-1 and TRBJ2-7; tentatively, D is TRBD2 (6 bases). The CDR3 region has the DNA TGTGCCAGCAGCCAAGGGTGGAGGGAAAACTACGAGCAGTACTTC. Amino acid sequence: CASSQGWRENYEQYF.